The clone carrying this T cell receptor beta chain was observed a handful of times. Its antigen remains unknown. The sample is drawn from a study of T cell repertoires in cytomegalovirus infection. Study background: Peptides in the study included HLA-C-restricted and HLA-B-restricted CMV epitopes. Matching HLA type and CMV infection were both indicated by public TCR beta signatures. The study, taken as a whole, reports: The cumulative frequency of public TCR beta families distinguished individuals who carried CMV together with the relevant HLA. In two of eight donors, the top clonotype was HLA-C-restricted CMV-specific.

CDR1 is SGHTA and CDR2 is FQGNSA in the germline V gene. V was pared by 3 bases and J by 9 bases, with 5 bases of the junction left unmatched. This CDR3 contains 15 residues. MiXCR, applied by TCRdb to the reads, yields one record per CDR3 protein. This table holds roughly 500,000 distinct CDR3 sequences, 25% to 35% found once. The source of this sequence is a human donor in good health (CMV status not recorded). Some clones in this sample may be carry-over from other donors' samples. The chain employs TRBV7-2 and TRBJ1-6, with 10 bases lining up with TRBD1. The sequences come from cultured PBMCs, collected from culture after CMV antigen stimulation. CDR3 nucleotide sequence: TGTGCCAGCAGCTTCAGACAGGGGGCGACTTCACCCCTCCACTTT. The encoded protein is CASSFRQGATSPLHF.